Reported below is one TCR beta chain. The source of the sample is a study of control samples from healthy donors and cancer patients. With 6 bases removed from V and 5 bases from J, the gap between germline ends came to 8 bases. The germline CDR1 and CDR2 sequences are SGHVS and FQNEAQ. The CDR3 has 12 residues. Some clones are missing from TCRdb's copy, which holds only in-frame ones; the method was immunoSEQ multiplex PCR. The table lists under 200,000 clones, around 90% of them singletons. The specimen sequenced was blood. The V and J genes are TRBV7-8 and TRBJ1-5; tentative D call: TRBD1 (5 bases). This clonotype was obtained from a woman aged 30 to 39 in good health. Written as DNA, the CDR3 is TGTGCCAGCAGAGGGACCGATCAGCCCCAGCATTTT. It translates to CASRGTDQPQHF.